The next 25 T cell receptor beta chains were all read from a single sample in a study of breast tumors, draining lymph nodes, adjacent tissues. Axillary draining lymph nodes of breast cancer patients supplied the node samples. Using its own MiXCR run on the multiplex PCR reads, TCRdb lists one record per CDR3 protein. The repertoire holds 150,000 to 200,000 distinct CDR3 sequences, with around a third as singletons. The sequenced material came from axillary lymph node tissue. The source of these receptors is a female donor with breast cancer. Some clones in this sample may be carry-over from other donors' samples.

Many counts were recorded for this clonotype. The chain combines TRBV20-1 with TRBJ1-4, with D unresolved. Germline CDR1 DFQATT, CDR2 SNEGSKA (reference sequence). The CDR3 is 13 amino acids. The DNA of the CDR3 is TGCAGCACCCTGGCTGGGTTCAATGAAAAACTGTTTTTT. Residues: CSTLAGFNEKLFF.

This clonotype was recorded many times. The V call is TRBV4-2, the J call TRBJ2-7, with D hard to call. Trimming stripped 1 base from V and 4 bases from J, with 8 bases between. This CDR3 is built from 13 residues. The V gene's germline CDR1 is LGHNA and CDR2 YNFKEQ. CDR3 in DNA: TGTGCCAGCAGCCAAGCAGGAGTTTACGAGCAGTACTTC. This translates into CASSQAGVYEQYF.

In its sample, this clonotype was seen many times. The rearrangement uses TRBV6-6 and TRBJ2-1, with D perhaps matching TRBD2 (7 bases). V shed 8 bases and J shed 12 bases, with 20 bases lying between them. The CDR3 runs 13 residues. The germline V gene encodes CDR1 MNHNY and CDR2 SVGAGI (reference sequence). The DNA for the CDR3 is TGTGCCAGCGGGCCTAGCGGAAACAGGGTGCAGTTCTTC. It is translated as CASGPSGNRVQFF.

Remarks on this clonotype: A single base separates this from a much larger clone, so it may be a read error. The chain has TRBV9 and TRBJ2-1; the match to TRBD1 covers 7 bases. CDR1 is SGDLS and CDR2 is YYNGEE in the germline V gene. There are 17 residues in the CDR3. The junction had 12 bases not matched to a gene; V was cut back by 4 bases and J by 2 bases. The CDR3 loop reads CASSPRQGVTAYNEQFF. The CDR3 region has the DNA TGTGCCAGCAGCCCGAGACAGGGAGTTACTGCCTACAATGAGCAGTTCTTC.

The genes are TRBV20-1 and TRBJ1-4, with D uncertain. The CDR3 totals 14 residues. V lost 0 bases, J lost 6 bases, and 11 bases lay in between. Germline-derived CDR1 and CDR2 are DFQATT and SNEGSKA (reference sequence). CDR3 sequence reads: CSARETGLDEKLFF. CDR3 nucleotide sequence: TGCAGTGCTAGAGAAACCGGACTAGATGAAAAACTGTTTTTT.

Many counts were recorded for this clonotype. The V call is TRBV12-5, the J call TRBJ2-5, with D perhaps matching TRBD2 (6 bases). CDR3 length: 13 residues. The V gene's germline CDR1 is LGHNT and CDR2 FRNRAP. The germline V and J ends were trimmed by 7 bases and 1 base, with 10 bases remaining between them. CDR3 amino acids: CASVGGAQETQYF. In DNA form, the CDR3 reads TGTGCTAGTGTCGGAGGGGCCCAAGAGACCCAGTACTTC. Full variable domain (outside the CDR3, taken from reference TRBV12-5 and TRBJ2-5): DARVTQTPRHKVTEMGQEVTMRCQPILGHNTVFWYRQTMMQGLELLAYFRNRAPLDDSGMPKDRFSAEMPDATLATLKIQPSEPRDSAVYFCASVGGAQETQYFGPGTRLLVL.

This clonotype has at least ten counts. The chain combines TRBV24-1 with TRBJ1-4; D possibly corresponds to TRBD1 (5 bases). This CDR3 is 14 amino acids long. V was clipped by 7 bases and J by 0 bases, with 8 bases between them. The germline gives CDR1 KGHDR, CDR2 SFDVKD. CDR3 in DNA: TGTGCCACCAGCGACAGCTCAACTAATGAAAAACTGTTTTTT. As protein: CATSDSSTNEKLFF.

This clonotype was seen ten or more times. The chain recombines TRBV7-2 with TRBJ2-1, with D perhaps matching TRBD2 (7 bases). This CDR3 contains 15 residues. Germline V gives CDR1 SGHTA, CDR2 FQGNSA. V gave up 7 bases and J gave up 4 bases, with 17 bases separating them. CDR3 in DNA: TGTGCCAGCATCCAAAGGGGGGGCCGTTACAATGAGCAGTTCTTC. It is translated as CASIQRGGRYNEQFF.

On this clonotype itself: Since the CDR3 does not end with the conserved phenylalanine or tryptophan, this likely comes from a read error. This chain links TRBV7-3 with TRBJ2-1, with 9 bases fitting TRBD2. V lost 3 bases to trimming and J lost 3 bases; unmatched junction nucleotides: 6. The CDR3 sequence is 16 residues long. Germline lookup yields CDR1 SGHTA and CDR2 FQGTGA. CDR3 nucleotide sequence: TGTGCCAGCAGCTTGAGGGAGACTAGCGGCTACAATGAGCAGTTCTCC. This translates into CASSLRETSGYNEQFS.

This clonotype came up a few times. Just one base apart from a much larger clone, this may be a read error. The rearrangement joins TRBV11-3 to TRBJ1-6; D is perhaps TRBD1 (6 bases). The CDR3 has 11 residues. Germline V gene lookup returns CDR1 SGHNT and CDR2 YENEEA. CDR3 DNA: TGTGCCAGGCCACGGGGGACACCCCCCCACTTT. This encodes CARPRGTPPHF.

This clonotype was counted only a few times. V usage is TRBV27 and J usage is TRBJ2-5; 7 bases match TRBD1. Trimming at V came to 5 bases and at J to 2 bases, leaving 5 bases not matched to a gene. The CDR3 covers 14 residues. Germline CDR1 MNHEY, CDR2 SMNVEV (reference sequence). DNA for the CDR3: TGTGCCAGCAGTCAAAGGACAGGTCAAGAGACCCAGTACTTC. As protein: CASSQRTGQETQYF.

On this clonotype itself: A much larger clone lies a single base off, so this may be a read error. The chain joins TRBV13 to TRBJ2-1; D is unclear. Looked up from germline, CDR1 is PRHDT and CDR2 is FYEKMQ (reference sequence). CDR3 length equals 15 residues. V gave up 3 bases and J gave up 6 bases, with 15 bases separating them. In DNA, the CDR3 is TGTGCCAGCAGCTTTCGCTTGAGATGGTCCAATGAGCAGTTCTTC. It is translated as CASSFRLRWSNEQFF.

This clonotype was seen ten or more times. This may come from a read error, since a much larger clone is one base off. The V call is TRBV13, the J call TRBJ2-5; D is unresolved. V gave up 2 bases and J gave up 0 bases, with 13 bases separating them. Germline values: CDR1 PRHDT, CDR2 FYEKMQ (reference sequence). The CDR3 sequence is 16 residues long. The CDR3 here is CASSLLGANYQETQYF. CDR3 DNA sequence: TGTGCCAGCAGCTTACTCGGAGCCAATTACCAAGAGACCCAGTACTTC. Drawing the rest from reference TRBV13 and TRBJ2-5, the complete variable domain is AAGVIQSPRHLIKEKRETATLKCYPIPRHDTVYWYQQGPGQDPQFLISFYEKMQSDKGSIPDRFSAQQFSDYHSELNMSSLELGDSALYFCASSLLGANYQETQYFGPGTRLLVL.

This clonotype was seen repeatedly, ten times or more. This sequence joins TRBV6-5 and TRBJ2-2; no firm D call. The length of the CDR3 is 12 residues. V shed 2 bases and J shed 7 bases, with 5 bases lying between them. CDR1 is MNHEY and CDR2 is SVGAGI in the germline V gene. The CDR3 coding sequence is TGTGCCAGCAGTTACGGAATCGGGGAGCTGTTTTTT. It translates to CASSYGIGELFF.

The chain links TRBV12-3 or TRBV12-4 to TRBJ1-5; 7 nucleotides align to TRBD1. The V gene end was trimmed by 7 bases and the J gene end by 3 bases; junction bases not matched to a gene: 12. This CDR3 contains 16 residues. The CDR3, as DNA: TGTGCCAGCAAATCAGGGGTAGGGGGCAACAATCAGCCCCAGCATTTT. Translating gives CASKSGVGGNNQPQHF.

The CDR3 spells CASSSLAGGGSDTQYF. In nucleotides, the CDR3 is TGTGCCAGCAGTTCCTTAGCGGGAGGGGGGTCAGATACGCAGTATTTT. The chain has TRBV27 and TRBJ2-3; 11 bases line up with TRBD2. CDR1 is MNHEY, CDR2 SMNVEV, per germline (reference sequence). V was pared by 4 bases and J by 4 bases, with 7 bases of the junction left unmatched. The CDR3 extends over 16 amino acids.

This clonotype was counted at least ten times. The chain has TRBV7-3 and TRBJ1-2; the match to TRBD1 covers 7 bases. Germline values: CDR1 SGHTA, CDR2 FQGTGA. The CDR3 consists of 13 residues. Losses at the gene ends were 6 bases for V and 8 bases for J; bases not matched to a gene: 9. The DNA of the CDR3 is TGTGCCAGCAGTCCCGGGACAGTTGGGGGCTACACCTTC. Its translation is CASSPGTVGGYTF.

CDR3 bases: TGTGCCAGCAGCTTAGGGGGTGCGGCAGGGGGGGAAGGAGGACCGGATACGCAGTATTTT. This gives the protein CASSLGGAAGGEGGPDTQYF. The V gene is TRBV7-6, the J gene TRBJ2-3; D assignment may be TRBD1 or TRBD2 (7 bases each). CDR3 length: 20 amino acids. Trimming removed 1 base at V and 6 bases at J, with 29 bases between. Germline lookup yields CDR1 SGHVS and CDR2 FNYEAQ.

Worth noting for this clonotype: A much larger clone differs from this one at a single base, so this may be a read error. The V and J genes are TRBV9 and TRBJ1-5; 7 positions match TRBD1. The V gene end was trimmed by 4 bases and the J gene end by 6 bases; junction bases not matched to a gene: 31. This CDR3 has 22 amino acids. CDR1 and CDR2 (germline): SGDLS, YYNGEE. The CDR3 is CASSIEWGQGGAPFPGSQPQHF. The CDR3 coding sequence is TGTGCCAGCAGCATCGAGTGGGGGCAGGGGGGGGCTCCCTTCCCGGGTAGTCAGCCCCAGCATTTT.

This clonotype came up many times. The chain couples TRBV9 to TRBJ2-2; possibly TRBD1 for D (6 bases). The CDR3 extends over 14 amino acids. The V and J ends lost 5 bases and 0 bases respectively, with 8 bases between them. Germline CDR1 is SGDLS and CDR2 is YYNGEE. CDR3 in DNA: TGTGCCAGCAGGGGGACACCGAACACCGGGGAGCTGTTTTTT. It encodes CASRGTPNTGELFF.

This clonotype was picked up many times. V and J are TRBV9 and TRBJ2-1; 8 bases align to TRBD1. CDR3 length equals 15 residues. Germline lookup yields CDR1 SGDLS and CDR2 YYNGEE. V lost 2 bases, J lost 5 bases, and 6 bases stayed unmatched. CDR3 sequence reads: CASSVEGQANNEQFF. For the CDR3, the DNA is TGTGCCAGCAGCGTGGAGGGACAGGCCAACAATGAGCAGTTCTTC.

This rearrangement joins TRBV7-9 to TRBJ2-1; 12 bases fit TRBD2. V lost 1 base and J lost 9; bases outside the gene matches: 13. The CDR3 sequence is 18 residues long. Germline lookup yields CDR1 SEHNR and CDR2 FQNEAQ (reference sequence). CDR3 bases: TGTGCCAGCAGCTTAGGGGGGGTTCTAGCGGGGGGGCAGGGTGAGCAGTTCTTC. This gives the protein CASSLGGVLAGGQGEQFF.

This clonotype has just a few counts. V gene TRBV6-6 combines with J gene TRBJ2-5; 9 bases match TRBD1. The length of the CDR3 is 15 residues. After removal of 5 bases from V and 4 bases from J, the junction contained 8 bases not matched to a gene. Germline V gene lookup returns CDR1 MNHNY and CDR2 SVGAGI (reference sequence). This CDR3 reads CASSPDRGPPETQYF. DNA of the CDR3: TGTGCCAGCAGTCCGGACAGGGGCCCCCCAGAGACCCAGTACTTC.

J is TRBJ1-1 and V is TRBV6-1; D is ambiguous. The V end lost 8 bases, the J end lost 4 bases, and 17 bases lay between the germline ends. The CDR3 contains 14 residues. CDR1 and CDR2 (germline): MNHNS, SASEGT. CDR3 in DNA: TGTGCCAGCCGGTTGGGCAGGATAATCACTGAAGCTTTCTTT. This encodes CASRLGRIITEAFF.

This clonotype was seen many times. The gene calls are TRBV4-1 and TRBJ2-3; 9 bases line up with TRBD2. The V gene's germline CDR1 is MGHRA and CDR2 YSYEKL. With V trimmed by 1 base and J by 0 bases, 5 bases remained unmatched. This CDR3 is 17 amino acids long. The CDR3 DNA reads TGCGCCAGCAGCCAAGGCCTAGCGGGGATTAGCACAGATACGCAGTATTTT. Its translation: CASSQGLAGISTDTQYF.